Listed here are 10 T cell receptor beta chains from one sample, sequenced in a study of T cells after yellow fever vaccination. TCRdb called the 5' RACE reads again in MiXCR, with one record for every CDR3 protein. The table has around 340,000 distinct CDR3 sequences, about 12% seen once. The sample here was CD4+ T cells sorted from PBMCs, taken 15 days after the yellow fever booster vaccination. These receptors all stem from a man aged 18 to 29 who received the YFV17D yellow fever vaccine.

CDR3 residues: CSAKMGHLNTEAFF. CDR3 nucleotides: TGCAGTGCTAAGATGGGACACTTGAACACTGAAGCTTTCTTT. The rearrangement uses TRBV20-1 and TRBJ1-1, with D perhaps TRBD1 (6 bases). Germline CDR1 and CDR2: DFQATT and SNEGSKA (reference sequence). The length of the CDR3 is 14 residues. The ends were cut back, 4 bases at V and 0 bases at J, with 12 bases in the middle.

In its sample, this clonotype was seen many times. The CDR3 sequence: CASSDKGRETQYF. DNA of the CDR3: TGTGCCAGCAGTGACAAAGGGAGGGAGACCCAGTACTTC. The chain uses TRBV6-4 and TRBJ2-5; D may be TRBD2 (6 bases). The V gene lost 2 bases and the J gene lost 5 bases, with 9 bases spanning the gap. Looked up from germline, CDR1 is MRHNA and CDR2 is SNTAGT. This CDR3 region has 13 residues.

The rearrangement links TRBV19 to TRBJ2-5; 9 bases match TRBD2. The CDR3 consists of 16 residues. Unmatched junction bases numbered 9, after V lost 5 bases and J lost 2 bases. Germline CDR1 LNHDA, CDR2 SQIVND (reference sequence). The CDR3: CASSSTLAGRQETQYF. DNA for the CDR3: TGTGCCAGTAGTTCGACCCTAGCGGGGCGACAAGAGACCCAGTACTTC.

In its sample, this clonotype was seen many times. The genes are TRBV5-1 and TRBJ2-3; TRBD2 agrees at 7 bases. Germline trimming cut 7 bases from V and 3 bases from J; bases unmatched to any gene: 5. Germline CDR1 and CDR2: SGHRS and YFSETQ. The CDR3 loop spans 13 amino acids. The CDR3 here is CASGEGNTDTQYF. CDR3 nucleotide sequence: TGCGCCAGCGGGGAGGGAAATACAGATACGCAGTATTTT.

This clonotype appeared a few times. The chain combines TRBV12-3 or TRBV12-4 with TRBJ1-6; D unresolved. CDR3 length equals 14 residues. V dropped 0 bases and J dropped 7 bases, with 7 bases sitting between them. The CDR3, as DNA: TGTGCCAGCAGTTTAGCGGGCCCAAATTCACCCCTCCACTTT. It is translated as CASSLAGPNSPLHF.

This clonotype was detected only a few times. The chain couples TRBV5-6 to TRBJ2-1; maybe TRBD1 (6 bases). With 5 bases removed from V and 9 bases from J, the gap between germline ends came to 9 bases. Germline V gene data show CDR1 as SGHDT and CDR2 as YYEEEE. The CDR3 sequence is 11 residues long. The CDR3 here is CASSRQVEQFF. Here the CDR3 DNA reads TGTGCCAGCAGTCGACAGGTTGAGCAGTTCTTC.

This clonotype was seen more than once but under ten times. The rearrangement uses TRBV7-7 and TRBJ2-7; D unresolved. The CDR3 sequence is 14 residues long. Per germline, CDR1 SSHAT and CDR2 FNYEAQ (reference sequence). The CDR3 sequence is CASSLGTLPGEQYV. The CDR3 DNA reads as TGTGCTAGCAGCTTAGGTACCCTACCAGGCGAGCAGTACGTC.

This clonotype has more than one count but fewer than ten. The V and J genes are TRBV20-1 and TRBJ2-1; a possible D gene is TRBD2 (6 bases). The CDR3 is made up of 16 amino acids. Trimming shortened V by 5 bases and J by 5 bases, and 22 bases separated the two germline ends. Germline assignment: CDR1 DFQATT and CDR2 SNEGSKA (reference sequence). CDR3 nucleotide sequence: TGCAGTGCTTCGAGACTTGCGGGGAAAACTGACAATGAGCAGTTCTTC. This codes for CSASRLAGKTDNEQFF.

This clonotype was observed a handful of times. The junction and the germline gene differ at one end; a read error may be behind it. The rearrangement joins TRBV7-7 to TRBJ2-3; 8 nucleotides align to TRBD2. Germline V CDR1 and CDR2: SSHAT, FNYEAQ (reference sequence). The CDR3 has 16 residues. This chain's CDR3 is CASSLGSSGATDTQYF. CDR3 in DNA: TGTGCTAGCAGCTTAGGCAGTAGCGGGGCCACAGATACGCAGTATTTT.

This sequence joins TRBV12-3 or TRBV12-4 and TRBJ2-2; TRBD2 aligns across 7 bases. V lost 3 bases to trimming and J lost 4 bases; unmatched junction nucleotides: 5. CDR3 length: 15 amino acids. The CDR3 DNA sequence: TGTGCCAGCAGTTTTCGGGCGGGGGTCACCGGGGAGCTGTTTTTT. Translating gives CASSFRAGVTGELFF.